These T cell receptor beta chains were read from a single sample in a study of T-cell reconstitution after alpha-beta-depleted transplantation in children. TCRdb re-analysed the PCR reads in MiXCR, keeping a single row per CDR3 protein. The sample has 250,000 to 350,000 distinct CDR3 sequences; roughly 25% are singletons. The sample consisted of PBMCs, mostly from graft donor cells, taken 180 days after TCRalphabeta/CD19-depleted stem cell transplant. All receptors come from a male patient under 18 who had a stem cell transplant for acute lymphoblastic leukemia, so the T cells may come from the graft donor. Each CDR3 is given with its conserved first and last residue. Each record gives: V gene, clone size, J gene, D gene, CDR3 protein, CDR3 DNA. The D gene is left open where the match is weak. Some rows mark clone size as missing; the rest say once, few, many or name a class of expanded clone.

v_call: TRBV7-3; clone_size: NA; j_call: TRBJ2-1; d_call: TRBD2; cdr3_aa: CASSSIFRDYQYNEQFF; cdr3_nt: TGTGCCAGCAGCTCAATATTCCGGGACTACCAGTACAATGAGCAGTTCTTC
v_call: TRBV9; clone_size: few; j_call: TRBJ2-3; d_call: NA; cdr3_aa: CASRGRSGADTQYF; cdr3_nt: TGTGCCAGCAGGGGTCGGAGCGGAGCCGATACGCAGTATTTT
v_call: TRBV7-2; clone_size: few; j_call: TRBJ2-7; d_call: NA; cdr3_aa: CASSLDSSYYEQYF; cdr3_nt: TGTGCCAGCAGCTTAGATAGTTCGTACTACGAGCAGTACTTC
v_call: TRBV5-1; clone_size: few; j_call: TRBJ2-3; d_call: NA; cdr3_aa: CASSLRHATPDTQYF; cdr3_nt: TGCGCCAGCAGCTTGAGGCATGCGACCCCAGATACGCAGTATTTT
v_call: TRBV7-3; clone_size: NA; j_call: TRBJ2-2; d_call: TRBD2; cdr3_aa: CASSLMASGRTGELFF; cdr3_nt: TGTGCCAGCAGCTTAATGGCTAGCGGCAGAACCGGGGAGCTGTTTTTT
v_call: TRBV11-2; clone_size: few; j_call: TRBJ2-1; d_call: TRBD1; cdr3_aa: CASSSRDRSSYNEQFF; cdr3_nt: TGTGCCAGCAGTTCAAGGGACAGAAGCTCCTACAATGAGCAGTTCTTC
v_call: TRBV13; clone_size: few; j_call: TRBJ2-2; d_call: NA; cdr3_aa: CASSPDDTGELFF; cdr3_nt: TGTGCCAGCAGCCCCGACGACACCGGGGAGCTGTTTTTT
v_call: TRBV5-1; clone_size: many; j_call: TRBJ2-3; d_call: NA; cdr3_aa: CASSVADTQYF; cdr3_nt: TGCGCCAGCAGTGTGGCAGATACGCAGTATTTT
v_call: TRBV6-1; clone_size: NA; j_call: TRBJ2-1; d_call: NA; cdr3_aa: CASRPGPPHEQFF; cdr3_nt: TGTGCCTCCCGGCCCGGGCCCCCCCATGAGCAGTTCTTC
v_call: TRBV5-1; clone_size: few; j_call: TRBJ1-4; d_call: NA; cdr3_aa: CASSFKGPTNEKLFF; cdr3_nt: TGCGCCAGCAGCTTCAAGGGTCCAACTAATGAAAAACTGTTTTTT
v_call: TRBV9; clone_size: few; j_call: TRBJ2-1; d_call: TRBD1; cdr3_aa: CASSVYTGEYNEQFF; cdr3_nt: TGTGCCAGCAGCGTATATACAGGGGAATACAATGAGCAGTTCTTC
v_call: TRBV27; clone_size: few; j_call: TRBJ1-3; d_call: NA; cdr3_aa: CASSLRVPGNTIYF; cdr3_nt: TGTGCCAGCAGTTTAAGAGTTCCTGGAAACACCATATATTTT
v_call: TRBV28; clone_size: few; j_call: TRBJ1-2; d_call: NA; cdr3_aa: CASSYETASLYTF; cdr3_nt: TGTGCCAGCAGTTACGAGACAGCATCGCTCTACACCTTC
v_call: TRBV12-3/TRBV12-4; clone_size: NA; j_call: TRBJ2-3; d_call: NA; cdr3_aa: CASSSPGSDTQYF; cdr3_nt: TGTGCCAGCAGTTCCCCGGGGTCAGATACGCAGTATTTT
v_call: TRBV12-3/TRBV12-4; clone_size: NA; j_call: TRBJ1-3; d_call: NA; cdr3_aa: CASTGPSSGNTIYF; cdr3_nt: TGTGCCAGCACAGGACCCTCCTCTGGAAACACCATATATTTT
v_call: TRBV7-9; clone_size: once; j_call: TRBJ2-3; d_call: NA; cdr3_aa: CASSQVVDTDTQYF; cdr3_nt: TGTGCCAGCAGCCAGGTCGTGGACACAGATACGCAGTATTTT
v_call: TRBV5-6; clone_size: NA; j_call: TRBJ2-7; d_call: TRBD1; cdr3_aa: CASSLEGGADYEQYF; cdr3_nt: TGTGCCAGCAGCTTGGAAGGGGGCGCAGACTACGAGCAGTACTTC
v_call: TRBV4-1; clone_size: few; j_call: TRBJ2-1; d_call: NA; cdr3_aa: CASKGALGISYNEQFF; cdr3_nt: TGCGCCAGCAAAGGGGCGCTTGGTATATCCTACAATGAGCAGTTCTTC
v_call: TRBV6-1; clone_size: few; j_call: TRBJ1-2; d_call: NA; cdr3_aa: CASSPGSGYYGYTF; cdr3_nt: TGTGCCAGCAGTCCAGGGAGTGGGTACTATGGCTACACCTTC
v_call: TRBV7-7; clone_size: NA; j_call: TRBJ2-2; d_call: TRBD2; cdr3_aa: CASSPATSGRIGGELFF; cdr3_nt: TGTGCCAGCAGCCCTGCGACTAGCGGGAGGATCGGCGGGGAGCTGTTTTTT
v_call: TRBV10-1; clone_size: NA; j_call: TRBJ2-4; d_call: TRBD1; cdr3_aa: CASSAGQGNIQYF; cdr3_nt: TGCGCCAGCAGTGCGGGACAGGGGAACATTCAGTACTTC
v_call: TRBV6-1; clone_size: once; j_call: TRBJ2-3; d_call: TRBD2; cdr3_aa: CASKKTGGPPTDTQYF; cdr3_nt: TGTGCCAGCAAAAAGACGGGAGGGCCCCCCACAGATACGCAGTATTTT
v_call: TRBV6-1; clone_size: NA; j_call: TRBJ2-3; d_call: TRBD2; cdr3_aa: CASSLYVAGEGTDTQYF; cdr3_nt: TGTGCCAGCAGTCTCTACGTAGCGGGAGAGGGCACAGATACGCAGTATTTT
v_call: TRBV15; clone_size: few; j_call: TRBJ2-4; d_call: TRBD2; cdr3_aa: CATSRAGTSGNIQYF; cdr3_nt: TGTGCCACCAGCAGGGCCGGGACTAGCGGAAACATTCAGTACTTC
v_call: TRBV6-5; clone_size: few; j_call: TRBJ2-2; d_call: NA; cdr3_aa: CASSYSLNTGELFF; cdr3_nt: TGTGCCAGCAGTTACTCTCTCAACACCGGGGAGCTGTTTTTT
v_call: TRBV5-1; clone_size: NA; j_call: TRBJ2-7; d_call: TRBD1; cdr3_aa: CASSLTRGQGGDEQYF; cdr3_nt: TGCGCCAGCAGCTTGACCAGGGGACAGGGTGGTGACGAGCAGTACTTC
v_call: TRBV5-1; clone_size: NA; j_call: TRBJ1-2; d_call: TRBD1; cdr3_aa: CASSLEATGGIYGYTF; cdr3_nt: TGCGCCAGCAGCTTGGAGGCGACAGGGGGCATCTATGGCTACACCTTC
v_call: TRBV5-1; clone_size: many; j_call: TRBJ2-5; d_call: NA; cdr3_aa: CASSLIGTLQETQYF; cdr3_nt: TGCGCCAGCAGCTTGATCGGGACTCTCCAAGAGACCCAGTACTTC
v_call: TRBV15; clone_size: few; j_call: TRBJ2-2; d_call: NA; cdr3_aa: CATSRDIHTGELFF; cdr3_nt: TGTGCCACCAGCAGGGACATACACACCGGGGAGCTGTTTTTT
v_call: TRBV4-1; clone_size: few; j_call: TRBJ2-2; d_call: NA; cdr3_aa: CASSLPSYTGELFF; cdr3_nt: TGCGCCAGCAGCCTACCCTCGTACACCGGGGAGCTGTTTTTT
v_call: TRBV4-2; clone_size: few; j_call: TRBJ1-1; d_call: TRBD1; cdr3_aa: CASSQGQGAAFF; cdr3_nt: TGTGCCAGCAGCCAAGGTCAGGGGGCAGCTTTCTTT
v_call: TRBV7-7; clone_size: NA; j_call: TRBJ2-2; d_call: TRBD1; cdr3_aa: CASSPLPGQENTGELFF; cdr3_nt: TGTGCCAGCAGCCCCTTGCCGGGACAGGAGAACACCGGGGAGCTGTTTTTT
v_call: TRBV7-6; clone_size: NA; j_call: TRBJ2-5; d_call: TRBD2; cdr3_aa: CASSCGPRARAGRETQYF; cdr3_nt: TGTGCCAGCAGCTGCGGGCCGAGGGCCAGAGCGGGACGTGAGACCCAGTACTTC
v_call: TRBV5-1; clone_size: NA; j_call: TRBJ2-1; d_call: TRBD1; cdr3_aa: CASSLRGQGINEQFF; cdr3_nt: TGCGCCAGCAGCTTGAGGGGACAGGGGATCAATGAGCAGTTCTTC
v_call: TRBV5-1; clone_size: NA; j_call: TRBJ2-4; d_call: TRBD1; cdr3_aa: CASSPGTGILAKNIQYF; cdr3_nt: TGCGCCAGCAGCCCCGGGACAGGTATACTAGCCAAAAACATTCAGTACTTC
v_call: TRBV20-1; clone_size: many; j_call: TRBJ2-1; d_call: NA; cdr3_aa: CSAMMGPPLSEQFF; cdr3_nt: TGCAGTGCTATGATGGGACCTCCTCTTTCTGAGCAGTTCTTC
v_call: TRBV6-4; clone_size: NA; j_call: TRBJ1-4; d_call: NA; cdr3_aa: CASSRRAAINEKLFF; cdr3_nt: TGTGCCAGCAGTAGGAGGGCAGCGATTAATGAAAAACTGTTTTTT
v_call: TRBV6-5; clone_size: few; j_call: TRBJ2-2; d_call: NA; cdr3_aa: CASSYEGGNTGELFF; cdr3_nt: TGTGCCAGCAGTTACGAGGGGGGGAACACCGGGGAGCTGTTTTTT
v_call: TRBV5-1; clone_size: few; j_call: TRBJ2-7; d_call: NA; cdr3_aa: CASSLELGPAYEQYF; cdr3_nt: TGCGCCAGCAGCTTGGAACTTGGGCCGGCCTACGAGCAGTACTTC
v_call: TRBV6-5; clone_size: NA; j_call: TRBJ2-3; d_call: TRBD2; cdr3_aa: CASSYRLAGRGTDTQYF; cdr3_nt: TGTGCCAGCAGTTACCGACTAGCGGGACGGGGGACAGATACGCAGTATTTT
v_call: TRBV9; clone_size: NA; j_call: TRBJ2-1; d_call: TRBD2; cdr3_aa: CASSSGLAGGNNEQFF; cdr3_nt: TGTGCCAGCAGCTCAGGACTAGCGGGAGGAAACAATGAGCAGTTCTTC
v_call: TRBV15; clone_size: few; j_call: TRBJ2-2; d_call: NA; cdr3_aa: CATSRAGDLTSRTGELFF; cdr3_nt: TGTGCCACCAGCAGAGCAGGGGACCTAACTAGTCGCACCGGGGAGCTGTTTTTT